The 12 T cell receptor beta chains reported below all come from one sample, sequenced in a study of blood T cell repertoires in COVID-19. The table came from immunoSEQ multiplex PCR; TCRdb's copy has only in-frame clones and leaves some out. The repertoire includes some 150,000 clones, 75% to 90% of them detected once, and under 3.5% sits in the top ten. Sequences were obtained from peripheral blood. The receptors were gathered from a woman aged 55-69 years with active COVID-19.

CDR3 coding DNA: TGTGCCAGCAGTTCCCGGGACACCCTCTACGAGCAGTACTTC. Its translation: CASSSRDTLYEQYF. This sequence joins TRBV27 and TRBJ2-7; D might be TRBD1 (6 bases). The CDR3 is 14 residues long. CDR1 and CDR2 (germline): MNHEY, SMNVEV (reference sequence). Trimming removed 4 bases from V and 3 bases from J, with 13 bases in between.

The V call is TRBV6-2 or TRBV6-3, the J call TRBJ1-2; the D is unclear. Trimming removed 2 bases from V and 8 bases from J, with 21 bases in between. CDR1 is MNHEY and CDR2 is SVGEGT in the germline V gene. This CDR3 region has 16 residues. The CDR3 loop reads CASSYLTSPSPKGYTF. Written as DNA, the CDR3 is TGTGCCAGCAGTTACCTTACATCTCCTAGCCCCAAAGGCTACACCTTC.

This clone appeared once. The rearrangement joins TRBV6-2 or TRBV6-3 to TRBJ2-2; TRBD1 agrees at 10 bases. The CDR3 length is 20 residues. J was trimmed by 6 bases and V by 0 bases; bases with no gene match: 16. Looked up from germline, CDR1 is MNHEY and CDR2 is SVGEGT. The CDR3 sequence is CASSYSPGTGERKVAGELFF. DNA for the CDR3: TGTGCCAGCAGTTACTCGCCCGGGACAGGGGAACGGAAGGTGGCCGGGGAGCTGTTTTTT.

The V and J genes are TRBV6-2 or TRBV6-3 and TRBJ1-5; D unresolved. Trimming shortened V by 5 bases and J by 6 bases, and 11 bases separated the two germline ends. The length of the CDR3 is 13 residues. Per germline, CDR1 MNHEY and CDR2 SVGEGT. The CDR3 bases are TGTGCCAGCAGTAATACGGCGGGTCAGCCCCAGCATTTT. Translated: CASSNTAGQPQHF.

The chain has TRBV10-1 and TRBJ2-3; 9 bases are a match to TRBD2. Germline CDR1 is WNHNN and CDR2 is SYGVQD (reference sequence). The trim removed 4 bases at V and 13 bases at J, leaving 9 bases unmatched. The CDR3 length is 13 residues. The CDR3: CASSGGTGTSKYF. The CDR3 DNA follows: TGCGCCAGCAGTGGGGGGACCGGGACTAGCAAGTATTTT.

This CDR3 is CASSLQGVDGYTF. CDR3 DNA: TGTGCCAGCAGCTTACAGGGTGTTGATGGCTACACCTTC. The chain has TRBV7-2 and TRBJ1-2; TRBD1 might be the D (5 bases). This CDR3 is built from 13 residues. From germline, CDR1 is SGHTA and CDR2 FQGNSA. V lost 2 bases and J 6 bases, leaving 10 bases between the germline ends. Together with reference TRBV7-2 and TRBJ1-2, the CDR3 gives the full variable domain: GAGVSQSPSNKVTEKGKDVELRCDPISGHTALYWYRQSLGQGLEFLIYFQGNSAPDKSGLPSDRFSAERTGGSVSTLTIQRTQQEDSAVYLCASSLQGVDGYTFGSGTRLTVV.

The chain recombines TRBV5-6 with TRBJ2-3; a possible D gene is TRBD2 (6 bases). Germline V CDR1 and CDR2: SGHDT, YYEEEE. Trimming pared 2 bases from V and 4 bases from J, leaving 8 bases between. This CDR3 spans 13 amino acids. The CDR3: CASSLWDSDTQYF. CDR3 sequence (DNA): TGTGCCAGCAGCTTATGGGACTCAGATACGCAGTATTTT.

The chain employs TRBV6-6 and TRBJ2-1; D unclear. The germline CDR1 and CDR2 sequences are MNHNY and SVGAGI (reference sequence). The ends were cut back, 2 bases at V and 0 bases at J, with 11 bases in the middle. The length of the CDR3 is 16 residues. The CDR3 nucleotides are TGTGCCAGCAGTTACGGGCCGGCAAGCTCCTACAATGAGCAGTTCTTC. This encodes CASSYGPASSYNEQFF.

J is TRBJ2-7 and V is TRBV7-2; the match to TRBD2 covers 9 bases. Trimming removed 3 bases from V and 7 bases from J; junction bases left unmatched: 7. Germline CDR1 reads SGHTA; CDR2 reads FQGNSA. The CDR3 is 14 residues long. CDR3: CASSFFTSGLEQYF. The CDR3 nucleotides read TGTGCCAGCAGCTTCTTTACTAGCGGGCTTGAGCAGTACTTC.

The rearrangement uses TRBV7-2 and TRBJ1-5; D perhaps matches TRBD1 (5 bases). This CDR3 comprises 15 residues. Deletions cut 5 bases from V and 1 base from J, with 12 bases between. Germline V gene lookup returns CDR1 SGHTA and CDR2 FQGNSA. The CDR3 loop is CASSGGGISNQPQHF. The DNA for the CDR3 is TGTGCCAGCAGCGGGGGGGGTATAAGCAATCAGCCCCAGCATTTT.

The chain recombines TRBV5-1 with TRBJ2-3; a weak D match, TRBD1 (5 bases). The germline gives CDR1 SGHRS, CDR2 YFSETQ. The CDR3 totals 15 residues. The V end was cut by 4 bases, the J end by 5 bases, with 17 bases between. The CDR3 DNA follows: TGCGCCAGCAGCGAAATTCAGACCCAGGGAGATACGCAGTATTTT. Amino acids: CASSEIQTQGDTQYF.

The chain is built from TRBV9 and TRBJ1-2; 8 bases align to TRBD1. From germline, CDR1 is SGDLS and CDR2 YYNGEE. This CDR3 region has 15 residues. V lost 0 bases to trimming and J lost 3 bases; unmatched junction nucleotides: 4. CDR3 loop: CASSVGVTGDYGYTF. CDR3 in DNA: TGTGCCAGCAGCGTAGGAGTGACAGGGGACTATGGCTACACCTTC.